These 9 T cell receptor beta chains were sequenced from one sample in a study of shared clonotypes between healthy human individuals. The repertoire was sequenced with immunoSEQ multiplex PCR; TCRdb's copy has only in-frame clones and lacks some. There are a few million clones in the sample; 85% to 95% occur only once, and 0.37% lies in the top ten. Material for sequencing was naive CD4+ T cells from PBMCs. Sample subset: CD45RA+ positively selected. The receptors were sampled from a man aged 18 to 29 in good health. Some clones in this sample may be carry-over from other donors' samples.

The V and J genes are TRBV28 and TRBJ2-2; D not resolved. The germline V gene encodes CDR1 MDHEN and CDR2 SYDVKM. V was cut by 2 bases and J by 0 bases, with 10 bases left in between. CDR3 length: 16 amino acids. In DNA, the CDR3 is TGTGCCAGCAGTTTAGGCGGAGCCACGAACACCGGGGAGCTGTTTTTT. It is translated as CASSLGGATNTGELFF.

The rearrangement joins TRBV5-4 to TRBJ2-5, with a weak D call TRBD2 (6 bases). The CDR3 is 13 amino acids. V was pared by 4 bases and J by 3 bases, with 10 bases between. Germline assignment: CDR1 SGHNT and CDR2 YYREEE (reference sequence). CDR3 region: CASSRGTEETQYF. CDR3 coding DNA: TGTGCCAGCAGCCGGGGGACGGAAGAGACCCAGTACTTC.

This rearrangement joins TRBV18 to TRBJ1-1, with TRBD1 identical over 7 bases. This CDR3 is built from 17 residues. V lost 6 bases and J lost 3; bases outside the gene matches: 16. CDR1 KGHSH and CDR2 LQKENI come from the germline V gene. DNA of the CDR3: TGTGCCAGCTCGCTCCTCGACAGGGAGGGATTGTACACTGAAGCTTTCTTT. It codes for CASSLLDREGLYTEAFF.

This clone was recorded once. The chain carries TRBV27 and TRBJ1-1; D is undetermined. The CDR3 is 13 amino acids. Trimming shortened V by 3 bases and J by 7 bases, and 12 bases separated the two germline ends. Germline CDR1 and CDR2: MNHEY and SMNVEV (reference sequence). The CDR3 nucleotides read TGTGCCAGCAGTTTTGGCAGTCCGTTTGAAGCTTTCTTT. Its translation is CASSFGSPFEAFF.

V is TRBV28 and J is TRBJ2-7, with 8 bases fitting TRBD1. The CDR3 is 15 amino acids. From germline, CDR1 is MDHEN and CDR2 SYDVKM. With 2 bases clipped from V and 3 bases from J, the junction kept 6 bases outside the gene matches. CDR3 DNA: TGTGCCAGCAGTTTACAGGGGGCATCGCGCTACGAGCAGTACTTC. This gives the protein CASSLQGASRYEQYF. The complete variable domain, with remaining parts taken from reference TRBV28 and TRBJ2-7, reads DVKVTQSSRYLVKRTGEKVFLECVQDMDHENMFWYRQDPGLGLRLIYFSYDVKMKEKGDIPEGYSVSREKKERFSLILESASTNQTSMYLCASSLQGASRYEQYFGPGTRLTVT.

This chain connects TRBV4-1 to TRBJ2-3; tentative D call: TRBD1 (6 bases). Looked up from germline, CDR1 is MGHRA and CDR2 is YSYEKL. Trimming took off 3 bases at V and 5 bases at J, with 21 bases between the two ends. CDR3 length: 17 amino acids. The CDR3 here is CASSHPPAQGRGDTQYF. CDR3 nucleotide sequence: TGCGCCAGCAGCCACCCCCCAGCACAGGGTCGGGGAGATACGCAGTATTTT.

CDR3 sequence reads: CASSPPLNGPTDTQYF. CDR3 nucleotide sequence: TGTGCCAGCTCACCACCGCTGAACGGTCCCACAGATACGCAGTATTTT. V gene TRBV18 combines with J gene TRBJ2-3; no clear D gene. The CDR3 loop spans 16 amino acids. Trimming cost V 0 bases and J 2 bases, with 12 bases left between them. From germline, CDR1 is KGHSH and CDR2 LQKENI.

In the case of this clone: Other nucleotide sequences in the sample specify the same CDR3. The chain carries TRBV5-1 and TRBJ2-2; the match to TRBD1 covers 7 bases. This CDR3 is 15 amino acids long. CDR1 is SGHRS, CDR2 YFSETQ, per germline. The V gene end was trimmed by 3 bases and the J gene end by 1 base; junction bases not matched to a gene: 3. This CDR3 reads CASSSGQLNTGELFF. The CDR3, as DNA: TGCGCCAGCAGCTCGGGACAGTTGAACACCGGGGAGCTGTTTTTT.

The chain links TRBV4-3 to TRBJ1-1; TRBD1 might be the D (6 bases). Germline V gene data show CDR1 as LGHNA and CDR2 as YSLEER. Trimming removed 3 bases from V and 2 bases from J, with 10 bases in between. The CDR3 runs to 14 residues. CDR3 coding DNA: TGCGCCAGCAGCCACCCGGGACATAACACTGAAGCTTTCTTT. It specifies CASSHPGHNTEAFF.